This T cell receptor beta chain derives from a study of blood T cell repertoires in COVID-19. Study-level information: Donors in the United States, Italy and Spain gave samples during acute or convalescent COVID-19.

Assay used: immunoSEQ multiplex PCR; TCRdb lists only in-frame clones, some missing. Of almost 350,000 clones in the sample, roughly nine tenths were seen once. Trimming stripped 4 bases from V and 0 bases from J, with 7 bases between. CDR1 is SGDLS and CDR2 is YYNGEE in the germline V gene. The CDR3 is 14 residues long. This receptor was taken from a woman aged 55-69 years with COVID-19, enrolled during active disease. This chain connects TRBV9 to TRBJ2-2; D unclear. The sequenced sample was peripheral blood. The CDR3 is CASSYWSNTGELFF. CDR3 nucleotide sequence: TGTGCCAGCAGCTACTGGTCGAACACCGGGGAGCTGTTTTTT.